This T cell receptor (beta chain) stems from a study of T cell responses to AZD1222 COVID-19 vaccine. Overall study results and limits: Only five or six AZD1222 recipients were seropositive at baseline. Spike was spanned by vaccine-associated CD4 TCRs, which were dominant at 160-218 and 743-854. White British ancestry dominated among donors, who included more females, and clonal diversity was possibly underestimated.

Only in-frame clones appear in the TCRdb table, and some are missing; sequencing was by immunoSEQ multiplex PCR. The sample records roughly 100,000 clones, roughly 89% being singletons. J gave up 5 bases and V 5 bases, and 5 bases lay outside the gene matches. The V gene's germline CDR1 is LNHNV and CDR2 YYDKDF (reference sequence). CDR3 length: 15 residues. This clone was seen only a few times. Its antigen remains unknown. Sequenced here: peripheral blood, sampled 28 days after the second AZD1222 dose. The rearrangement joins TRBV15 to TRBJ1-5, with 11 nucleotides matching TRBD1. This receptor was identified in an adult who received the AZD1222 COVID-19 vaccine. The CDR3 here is CATSPGTGGYQPQHF. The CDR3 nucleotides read TGTGCCACCAGCCCCGGGACAGGGGGATATCAGCCCCAGCATTTT.